This T cell receptor (beta chain) was captured by sequencing in a study of CD8 T cells in ankylosing spondylitis. Findings and caveats of the study: From matched ankylosing spondylitis synovial fluid, disease-linked clones were reportedly recovered at significantly enriched levels. A CD8+ phenotype characterized the disease-linked clones, which were relatively rare in peripheral blood. A TCR beta motif of under 10 highly homologous variants appeared characteristic of ankylosing spondylitis blood.

Only one count was recorded for this clonotype. What it binds is unknown. This CDR3 has 12 residues. The V end was cut by 3 bases, the J end by 5 bases, with 10 bases between. Germline V gene lookup returns CDR1 SQVTM and CDR2 ANQGSEA. TCRdb re-called the 5' RACE reads with MiXCR, one entry per CDR3 protein. The sample records about 440,000 distinct CDR3 sequences, 17% being singletons. The rearrangement links TRBV29-1 to TRBJ1-1; D uncertain. The TCR was taken from a male donor with ankylosing spondylitis. Sequencing was performed on blood, either unsorted or a sorted T cell fraction (not recorded which). CDR3 sequence (DNA): TGCAGCGTTGATGTTGGTGGGACTGAAGCTTTCTTT. Amino acid sequence: CSVDVGGTEAFF.